The rows below give T cell receptor beta chains drawn from one sample of a study of shared clonotypes between healthy human individuals. Libraries were prepared by immunoSEQ multiplex PCR; TCRdb keeps only in-frame clonotypes and omits some of them. The sample has nearly 2 million clones, about 95% seen once. The sample comprised naive CD8+ T cells sorted from blood. The receptors originated from a man between 18 and 35 years old in good health. The CDR3 runs from the conserved cysteine through the conserved F or W. A D gene is named only where the DNA matches it firmly. Clone size is not always given. Where it is, it says once, few, many or a class for expanded clones.

j_call	v_call	d_call	clone_size	cdr3_nt	cdr3_aa
TRBJ2-7	TRBV10-2	TRBD2	NA	TGCGCCAGCAGTGAAATAGCGGGCGGTTCAGGCGAGCAGTACTTC	CASSEIAGGSGEQYF
TRBJ2-2	TRBV7-9	NA	NA	TGTGCCAGCAGCTTAACCAGGGTCCCCGGGGAGCTGTTTTTT	CASSLTRVPGELFF
TRBJ2-3	TRBV7-9	TRBD1	NA	TGTGCCAGCAGCTCCACGGGTGGGACAGGGTCGACTATGGCAGATACGCAGTATTTT	CASSSTGGTGSTMADTQYF
TRBJ2-5	TRBV13	NA	NA	TGTGCCAGCAGCCCCCCACCCAGTCGGGAGACCCAGTACTTC	CASSPPPSRETQYF
TRBJ2-7	TRBV7-6	TRBD2	NA	TGTGCCAGCAGCTATCCCCGGGGGGATGAGCAGTACTTC	CASSYPRGDEQYF
TRBJ2-3	TRBV9	TRBD2	NA	TGTGCCAGCAGCTCCGCCGGGAGGTTAGATACGCAGTATTTT	CASSSAGRLDTQYF
TRBJ2-7	TRBV10-3	NA	NA	TGTGCCATCAGTGAGTCGGCCATATACGAGCAGTACTTC	CAISESAIYEQYF
TRBJ2-7	TRBV6-1	NA	NA	TGTGCCAGCAGTGTGGGGCCCGCGGAGGCAGGGCGCTACGAGCAGTACTTC	CASSVGPAEAGRYEQYF
TRBJ1-2	TRBV27	TRBD1	NA	TGTGCCAGCAGTTTAAGCGACAGGGATGGGCATGGCTACACCTTC	CASSLSDRDGHGYTF
TRBJ1-1	TRBV4-3	NA	few	TGCGCCAGCAGCCAAGACGAGAACACTGAAGCTTTCTTT	CASSQDENTEAFF
TRBJ2-7	TRBV6-6	TRBD1	NA	TGTGCCAGCAGTTTCCTACCCGGGACAGGGGACGCCGAGCAGTACTTC	CASSFLPGTGDAEQYF
TRBJ1-2	TRBV27	TRBD1	NA	TGTGCCAGCAGTTTAGGGACAGGGGCTGCAGGAGGCTACACCTTC	CASSLGTGAAGGYTF
TRBJ1-2	TRBV5-3	NA	NA	TGTGCCAGAAGCTGGACGAGCGGGGGCTACACCTTC	CARSWTSGGYTF
TRBJ1-6	TRBV2	NA	NA	TGTGCCAGCACCCAAACCACGGATAGCTCCTATAATTCACCCCTCCACTTT	CASTQTTDSSYNSPLHF
TRBJ2-1	TRBV5-4	NA	NA	TGTGCCAGCAGCTTAGTGGCCAATGAGCAGTTCTTC	CASSLVANEQFF
TRBJ1-2	TRBV19	NA	few	TGTGCCAGTAGTATCTGGACCGGGACCTATGGCTACACCTTC	CASSIWTGTYGYTF
TRBJ1-2	TRBV4-1	TRBD1	NA	TGCGCCAGCAGCCCCTCGGGACAGGCTAACTATGGCTACACCTTC	CASSPSGQANYGYTF
TRBJ2-2	TRBV6-5	NA	few	TGTGCCAGCAGTTACTCGATTGGGGAGAACACCGGGGAGCTGTTTTTT	CASSYSIGENTGELFF
TRBJ1-5	TRBV27	TRBD1	NA	TGTGCCAGCCAAACAGGGGGCGGGAATCAGCCCCAGCATTTT	CASQTGGGNQPQHF
TRBJ2-7	TRBV11-3	NA	NA	TGTGCCAGCAGCTTAAATGGGGGCGAGCAGTACTTC	CASSLNGGEQYF
TRBJ2-5	TRBV9	NA	once	TGTGCCAGCAGCGTAGGCGGAGGAGAGACCCAGTACTTC	CASSVGGGETQYF
TRBJ1-1	TRBV7-8	NA	NA	TGTGCCAGCAGCCTGGACTTGAACACTGAAGCTTTCTTT	CASSLDLNTEAFF
TRBJ1-5	TRBV4-1	NA	NA	TGCGCCAGCAGCCAAGATTACAGGGAGGTTGAGCAGCCCCAGCATTTT	CASSQDYREVEQPQHF
TRBJ1-2	TRBV6-1	NA	few	TGTGCCAGCAGTGAGGGGATAGCTAACTATGGCTACACCTTC	CASSEGIANYGYTF
TRBJ2-3	TRBV10-3	TRBD2	NA	TGTGCCACCGGGCACCGAGCGGGGCCCCTTGGCACAGATACGCAGTATTTT	CATGHRAGPLGTDTQYF
TRBJ1-1	TRBV4-1	NA	NA	TGCGCCAGCAGCCAAGACATGGGTTCCAGTAGCACTGAAGCTTTCTTT	CASSQDMGSSSTEAFF
TRBJ2-7	TRBV7-9	NA	NA	TGTGCCAGCAGTCAGGACCTGAACGAGCAGTACTTC	CASSQDLNEQYF
TRBJ2-5	TRBV9	NA	NA	TGTGCCAGCAGCGTAGGTCAGGGGTACCCCAAAGAGACCCAGTACTTC	CASSVGQGYPKETQYF
TRBJ2-3	TRBV5-1	TRBD2	NA	TGCGCCAGCAGCTTGGTGTTACTAGCGGGAGGGCCGAGCACAGATACGCAGTATTTT	CASSLVLLAGGPSTDTQYF